These 10 T cell receptor beta chains were sequenced from one sample in a study of shared clonotypes between healthy human individuals. Using immunoSEQ multiplex PCR, the repertoire was profiled, and TCRdb retains in-frame clones only, with some absent. The table lists roughly 2.5 million clones, roughly nine tenths of them singletons. Sequencing input: naive CD4+ T cells sorted from blood. Subset described: CD45RA+ positively selected. These receptors all come from a man younger than 35 in good health.

The rearrangement links TRBV11-2 to TRBJ2-2; 8 bases agree with TRBD1. The V and J ends lost 0 bases and 3 bases, in that order; junction bases with no gene match: 9. Germline V CDR1 and CDR2: SGHAT, FQNNGV. The CDR3 runs 18 residues. CDR3 bases: TGTGCCAGCAGCTTAGAATCGGCAGGGGGCACGTACACCGGGGAGCTGTTTTTT. Amino acids: CASSLESAGGTYTGELFF.

The genes are TRBV4-1 and TRBJ2-3, with D hard to call. V was shortened by 1 base and J by 4 bases, with 9 bases between the two germline ends. From germline, CDR1 is MGHRA and CDR2 YSYEKL. The CDR3 is 14 residues long. CDR3 DNA sequence: TGCGCCAGCAGCCAAGGCCCGACGTCAGATACGCAGTATTTT. Its translation: CASSQGPTSDTQYF.

This chain links TRBV7-6 with TRBJ2-1; a possible D gene is TRBD2 (6 bases). This CDR3 has 15 amino acids. V was trimmed by 0 bases and J by 2 bases, leaving 8 bases between them. The germline CDR1 and CDR2 sequences are SGHVS and FNYEAQ. The CDR3 sequence is CASSLAGGAYNEQFF. The CDR3 nucleotides are TGTGCCAGCAGCTTAGCAGGCGGGGCCTACAATGAGCAGTTCTTC.

The table lists this clone with a count of one. V usage is TRBV5-1 and J usage is TRBJ2-3; D may be TRBD2 (7 bases). Germline lookup yields CDR1 SGHRS and CDR2 YFSETQ. This CDR3 has 18 amino acids. Deletions cut 3 bases from V and 6 bases from J, with 26 bases between. The CDR3 coding sequence is TGCGCCAGCAGCTCCCGGACAGCTTCGGCGGGGGCAAGTGATACGCAGTATTTT. Its protein product is CASSSRTASAGASDTQYF.

V and J are TRBV7-3 and TRBJ2-7; D is uncertain. The CDR3 has 13 amino acids. CDR1 SGHTA and CDR2 FQGTGA come from the germline V gene. Trimming removed 5 bases from V and 7 bases from J, with 15 bases in between. This chain's CDR3 is CASSAGSFGEQYF. CDR3 sequence (DNA): TGTGCCAGCAGCGCCGGGTCTTTTGGAGAGCAGTACTTC.

The chain couples TRBV6-5 to TRBJ1-6; a weak D match, TRBD1 (6 bases). This CDR3 has 14 residues. Germline loops: CDR1 MNHEY, CDR2 SVGAGI. V lost 5 bases and J 8 bases, leaving 13 bases between the germline ends. The CDR3 region is CASSLGGAHSPLHF. CDR3 coding DNA: TGTGCCAGCAGTCTAGGGGGGGCCCATTCACCCCTCCACTTT.

The chain is built from TRBV2 and TRBJ2-1, with TRBD2 matching 10 bases. V was clipped by 6 bases and J by 1 base; unmatched bases: 12. The CDR3 is 18 residues long. Germline values: CDR1 SNHLY, CDR2 FYNNEI. CDR3 nucleotides: TGTGCCAGCAGCCGAGCTAGCGGGGGAAGTAGATCCTACAATGAGCAGTTCTTC. Protein sequence: CASSRASGGSRSYNEQFF.

This clone was observed a single time. Other DNA sequences in this specimen translate into the identical CDR3. The chain couples TRBV6-6 to TRBJ1-2, with TRBD1 matching over 7 bases. The CDR3 contains 13 residues. The germline gives CDR1 MNHNY, CDR2 SVGAGI (reference sequence). The V segment lost 2 bases and the J segment 5 bases; nucleotides outside the gene matches: 2. The CDR3 region has the DNA TGTGCCAGCAGTTACCGACAGGGTTATGGCTACACCTTC. It specifies CASSYRQGYGYTF.

As to this clone: Other DNA sequences in the sample encode the same CDR3. The V call is TRBV2, the J call TRBJ2-5; possibly TRBD1 for D (5 bases). CDR1 is SNHLY and CDR2 is FYNNEI in the germline V gene. The CDR3 is 14 residues long. V gave up 6 bases and J gave up 1 base, with 12 bases separating them. The DNA of the CDR3 is TGTGCCAGCAGCGTAAGGGGTTCCCAAGAGACCCAGTACTTC. It yields the protein CASSVRGSQETQYF.

V gene TRBV5-6 combines with J gene TRBJ2-4; 7 positions match TRBD1. CDR3 length: 16 amino acids. V gave up 3 bases and J gave up 1 base; unmatched junction bases: 7. Germline CDR1 is SGHDT and CDR2 is YYEEEE. The CDR3 loop is CASSSTGAGAKNIQYF. CDR3 DNA sequence: TGTGCCAGCAGCTCCACAGGGGCCGGGGCCAAAAACATTCAGTACTTC.